The subject of this entry is one T cell receptor (beta chain). The germline gives CDR1 MRHNA, CDR2 SNTAGT. V shed 2 bases and J shed 0 bases, with 25 bases lying between them. The CDR3 runs 20 residues. This entry comes from a study of T cell responses to AZD1222 COVID-19 vaccine. Pooled samples include second doses given at about 4 or 12 weeks. Here immunoSEQ multiplex PCR was the method, and the copy in TCRdb shows in-frame clones only, minus some. The sample contains 57,000 or so clones, 65% to 80% of which appear only once. The TCR comes from an adult who received the AZD1222 COVID-19 vaccine. Sequenced material: peripheral blood, taken 28 days after the second AZD1222 dose. The chain uses TRBV6-4 and TRBJ1-1; D is perhaps TRBD1 (5 bases). CDR3 DNA sequence: TGTGCCAGCAGTGACCCGAAGGGACCCGACGCTTTTGCGATGAACACTGAAGCTTTCTTT. It specifies CASSDPKGPDAFAMNTEAFF.